This T cell receptor beta chain derives from a study of shared clonotypes between healthy human individuals. V gave up 1 base and J gave up 3 bases, with 12 bases separating them. Looked up from germline, CDR1 is MGHDK and CDR2 is SYGVNS. The CDR3 spans 15 residues. Sequenced by immunoSEQ multiplex PCR; TCRdb stores in-frame clones only, minus some. The top ten clones hold roughly 0.05% of a sample with a few hundred thousand clones, roughly 97% of them seen once. Points on this clone: Its antigen remains unidentified.

The study's findings and limits: Memory subsets generally showed lower estimated richness than naive subsets.

Sequenced sample: naive CD4+ T cells sorted from blood. The subset denotes: CD45RA+ positively selected. V is TRBV25-1 and J is TRBJ1-2, with D tentatively TRBD1 (5 bases). This TCR derives from a woman aged 25 to 39 in good health. The CDR3: CASSELPGPDYGYTF. CDR3 sequence (DNA): TGTGCCAGCAGTGAATTGCCAGGGCCGGACTATGGCTACACCTTC.